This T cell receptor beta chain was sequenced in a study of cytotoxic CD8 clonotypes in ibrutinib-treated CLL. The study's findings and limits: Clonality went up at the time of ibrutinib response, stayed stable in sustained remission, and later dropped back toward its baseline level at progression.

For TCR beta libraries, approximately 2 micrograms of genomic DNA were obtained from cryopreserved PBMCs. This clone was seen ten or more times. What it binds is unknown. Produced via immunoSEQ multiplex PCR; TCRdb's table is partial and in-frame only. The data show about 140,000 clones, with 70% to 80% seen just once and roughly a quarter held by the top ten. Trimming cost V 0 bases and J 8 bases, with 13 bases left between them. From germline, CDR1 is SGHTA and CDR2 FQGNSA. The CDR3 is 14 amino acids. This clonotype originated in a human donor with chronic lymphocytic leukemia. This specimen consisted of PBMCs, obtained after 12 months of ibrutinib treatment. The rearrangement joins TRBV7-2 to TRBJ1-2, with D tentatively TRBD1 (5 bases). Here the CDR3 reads CASSLAFRADGYTF. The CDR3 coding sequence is TGTGCCAGCAGCTTAGCGTTCAGGGCGGACGGCTACACCTTC. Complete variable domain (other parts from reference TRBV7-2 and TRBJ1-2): GAGVSQSPSNKVTEKGKDVELRCDPISGHTALYWYRQSLGQGLEFLIYFQGNSAPDKSGLPSDRFSAERTGGSVSTLTIQRTQQEDSAVYLCASSLAFRADGYTFGSGTRLTVV.